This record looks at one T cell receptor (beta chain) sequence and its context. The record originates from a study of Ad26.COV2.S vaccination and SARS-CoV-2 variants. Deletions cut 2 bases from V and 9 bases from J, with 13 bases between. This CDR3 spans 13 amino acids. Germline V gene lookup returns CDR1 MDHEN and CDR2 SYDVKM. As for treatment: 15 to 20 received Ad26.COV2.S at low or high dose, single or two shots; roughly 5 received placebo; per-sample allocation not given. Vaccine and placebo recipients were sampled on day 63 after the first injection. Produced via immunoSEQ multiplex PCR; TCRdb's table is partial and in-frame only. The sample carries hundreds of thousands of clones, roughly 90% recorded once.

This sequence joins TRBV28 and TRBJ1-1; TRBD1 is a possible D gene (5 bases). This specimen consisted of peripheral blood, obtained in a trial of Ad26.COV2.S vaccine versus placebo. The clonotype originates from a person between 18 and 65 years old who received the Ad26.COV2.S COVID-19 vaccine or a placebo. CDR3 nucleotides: TGTGCCAGCAGTTTAGAAATCCGGGGACAAGCTTTCTTT. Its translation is CASSLEIRGQAFF.